Listed below are T cell receptor beta chains from one sample, sequenced in a study of human T cells and chemical hapten exposure. TCRdb reprocessed the RACE reads via MiXCR and lists one record per CDR3 protein. This table has approximately 79,000 distinct CDR3 sequences, 8.5% appearing once. The sequencing used whole blood, collected in connection with sensitization to the hapten diphenylcyclopropenone (DPC). The receptor set was obtained from a man between 40 and 49 years old with alopecia areata. Some clones in this sample may be carry-over from other donors' samples. CDR3s include the opening cysteine and the closing phenylalanine or tryptophan. A D gene is named only where the DNA matches it firmly. Size tells how often a clone was seen (once, few, many) or the class of an expanded clone, and some rows leave it out.

- TRBJ2-1 few TRBV20-1 CSARDYRPSRGISYNEQFF TGCAGTGCTAGAGATTATCGGCCGTCGAGGGGCATTTCCTACAATGAGCAGTTCTTC
TRBD2 TRBJ2-3 many TRBV20-1 CSASPGGGRYTQYF TGCAGTGCTAGCCCCGGGGGCGGGAGGTATACGCAGTATTTT
- TRBJ2-5 many TRBV18 CASSGIGETQYF TGTGCCAGCTCAGGGATCGGGGAGACCCAGTACTTC
- TRBJ1-6 few TRBV28 CASSFWGGNSPLHF TGTGCCAGCAGTTTCTGGGGGGGGAATTCACCCCTCCACTTT
- TRBJ2-3 - TRBV7-6 CASSIIAVLTPDTQYF TGTGCCAGCAGCATCATAGCGGTGTTAACGCCAGATACGCAGTATTTT
TRBD2 TRBJ2-3 many TRBV6-6 CASSYSSGSTDTQYF TGTGCCAGCAGTTACTCTAGCGGGAGCACAGATACGCAGTATTTT
- TRBJ1-4 - TRBV4-2 CASSQGARDGNEKLFF TGTGCCAGCAGCCAAGGAGCCCGGGACGGGAATGAAAAACTGTTTTTT
- TRBJ2-5 many TRBV6-5 CASSYGPETQYF TGTGCCAGCAGTTACGGCCCGGAGACCCAGTACTTC
TRBD1 TRBJ1-1 many TRBV7-9 CASSPGQVGGEAEAFF TGTGCCAGCAGCCCAGGACAGGTTGGGGGCGAGGCTGAAGCTTTCTTT
- TRBJ2-2 few TRBV7-3 CASSLISAGELFF TGTGCCAGCAGCTTAATCTCGGCCGGGGAGCTGTTTTTT
- TRBJ2-3 many TRBV12-5 CASGPGAPRDTQYF TGTGCTAGTGGCCCCGGGGCCCCGAGGGATACGCAGTATTTT
- TRBJ2-1 few TRBV5-5 CASSLGEGKDNEQFF TGTGCCAGCAGCTTGGGGGAAGGGAAGGACAATGAGCAGTTCTTC
TRBD2 TRBJ2-1 few TRBV6-5 CASTSGRYNEQFF TGTGCCAGTACTAGCGGGAGGTACAATGAGCAGTTCTTC
- TRBJ2-5 few TRBV5-1 CASSLGTLSTQETQYF TGCGCCAGCAGCTTAGGTACTCTTTCTACACAAGAGACCCAGTACTTC
TRBD2 TRBJ2-1 - TRBV10-3 CAISGTSGKADNEQFF TGTGCCATCAGTGGGACTAGCGGGAAAGCAGACAATGAGCAGTTCTTC
TRBD1 TRBJ1-1 many TRBV29-1 CSVEPGGLAFF TGCAGCGTTGAACCAGGGGGCCTGGCTTTCTTT
- TRBJ1-1 many TRBV29-1 CSVERSRTANTEAFF TGCAGCGTTGAAAGGTCAAGAACGGCGAACACTGAAGCTTTCTTT
TRBD2 TRBJ2-1 many TRBV3-1 CASSRAGLAGVPGFF TGTGCCAGCAGCCGAGCGGGACTAGCGGGAGTTCCCGGGTTCTTC
- TRBJ2-3 few TRBV6-5 CASSPGLRGTDTQYF TGTGCCAGCAGTCCCGGACTACGTGGGACAGATACGCAGTATTTT
- TRBJ1-2 few TRBV28 CASSLKQGRGYTF TGTGCCAGCAGTTTAAAACAGGGACGGGGCTACACCTTC
- TRBJ2-6 many TRBV25-1 CASSEKVSPGANVLTF TGTGCCAGCAGTGAAAAAGTCAGCCCTGGGGCCAACGTCCTGACTTTC
TRBD1 TRBJ2-7 - TRBV7-9 CASSSAPGQGGEQYF TGTGCCAGCAGCTCCGCCCCGGGACAGGGTGGTGAGCAGTACTTC
- TRBJ1-3 - TRBV6-5 CASSYLPGSGNTIYF TGTGCCAGCAGTTACTTGCCGGGGTCTGGAAACACCATATATTTT
- TRBJ2-5 few TRBV18 CATGDMEGETQYF TGTGCCACCGGGGACATGGAGGGAGAGACCCAGTACTTC
TRBD2 TRBJ2-2 few TRBV29-1 CSVAAGDANTGELFF TGCAGCGTTGCAGCGGGAGATGCAAACACCGGGGAGCTGTTTTTT
TRBD2 TRBJ2-7 - TRBV14 CASSSTSGSLEQYF TGTGCCAGCAGCTCTACTAGCGGGAGTCTCGAGCAGTACTTC
- TRBJ1-5 many TRBV6-2/TRBV6-3 CASSYDSNQPQHF TGTGCCAGCAGTTACGATAGCAATCAGCCCCAGCATTTT
TRBD2 TRBJ2-2 few TRBV2 CASSEFLADNTGELFF TGTGCCAGCAGTGAGTTCCTAGCGGATAACACCGGGGAGCTGTTTTTT
- TRBJ1-1 few TRBV5-1 CASSLSRGNTEAFF TGCGCCAGCAGCTTGAGCAGGGGGAACACTGAAGCTTTCTTT
- TRBJ2-1 - TRBV12-3/TRBV12-4 CASSFGVGEQFF TGTGCCAGCAGTTTTGGTGTTGGTGAGCAGTTCTTC
- TRBJ1-1 many TRBV29-1 CSVTGWNTEAFF TGCAGCGTAACAGGGTGGAACACTGAAGCTTTCTTT
- TRBJ2-1 many TRBV7-3 CASSLAGLSYNEQFF TGTGCCAGCAGCTTAGCGGGCCTTAGCTACAATGAGCAGTTCTTC
- TRBJ2-2 - TRBV12-3/TRBV12-4 CASSLLDTGELFF TGTGCCAGCAGTTTATTGGACACCGGGGAGCTGTTTTTT